This T cell receptor (beta chain) was profiled in a study of control samples from healthy donors and cancer patients. Data came from immunoSEQ multiplex PCR; TCRdb stores just in-frame clones and leaves some out. The sample lists about 170,000 clones, about 90% occurring once. The sample taken for sequencing was blood. The receptor was derived from a woman aged 30 to 39 in good health.

Here the CDR3 reads CASSQPLHGELFF. The CDR3 DNA reads TGTGCCAGCAGCCAGCCTCTCCACGGGGAGCTGTTTTTT. J is TRBJ2-2 and V is TRBV4-2; D ambiguous. The CDR3 has 13 amino acids. V was trimmed by 3 bases and J by 7 bases, leaving 9 bases between them. Per the germline V gene, CDR1 is LGHNA and CDR2 is YNFKEQ.